The entry below gives a single TCR beta chain sequence along with its context. Unmatched junction bases numbered 10, after V lost 8 bases and J lost 2 bases. This CDR3 region has 16 residues. Germline values: CDR1 SGHAT, CDR2 FQNNGV. The data originate from a study of blood T cell repertoires in COVID-19. Overall study context: Acute and convalescent COVID-19 samples came from the United States, Italy and Spain. PBMCs, B-cell-depleted T cells, or T cells were the source of the cDNA or gDNA that made up the material.

Seattle cases were enrolled at active infection and followed longitudinally. In the authors' methods: Reference gene primer amplification gave estimated nucleated cell counts. Assay: immunoSEQ multiplex PCR; the TCRdb copy retains only in-frame clones and omits some. That table gives V, J and clone size, and the DNA gave D and trimming. The sample has roughly 570,000 clones; around nine tenths are singletons. J is TRBJ2-1 and V is TRBV11-2; TRBD2 aligns across 9 bases. Sequences were obtained from peripheral blood. This TCR was recovered from a woman aged 45 to 65 with COVID-19, enrolled during active disease. CDR3 DNA sequence: TGTGCCAGCGAACCCGACGCGGGGGGGACCTACAATGAGCAGTTCTTC. Its protein product is CASEPDAGGTYNEQFF.